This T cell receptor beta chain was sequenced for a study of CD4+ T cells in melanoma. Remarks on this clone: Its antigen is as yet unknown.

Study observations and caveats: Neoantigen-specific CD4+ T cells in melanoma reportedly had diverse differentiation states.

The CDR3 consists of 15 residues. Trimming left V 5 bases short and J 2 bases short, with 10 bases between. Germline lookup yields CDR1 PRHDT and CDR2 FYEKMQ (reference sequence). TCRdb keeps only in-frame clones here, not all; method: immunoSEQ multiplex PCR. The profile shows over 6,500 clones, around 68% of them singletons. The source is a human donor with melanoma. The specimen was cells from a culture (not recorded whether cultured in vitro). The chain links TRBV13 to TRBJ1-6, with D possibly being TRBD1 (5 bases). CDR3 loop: CASSQWGTYNSPLHF. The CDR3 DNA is TGTGCCAGCAGCCAATGGGGGACCTATAATTCACCCCTCCACTTT. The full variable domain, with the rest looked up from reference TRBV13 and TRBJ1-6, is AAGVIQSPRHLIKEKRETATLKCYPIPRHDTVYWYQQGPGQDPQFLISFYEKMQSDKGSIPDRFSAQQFSDYHSELNMSSLELGDSALYFCASSQWGTYNSPLHFGNGTRLTVT.